The T cell receptor beta chain described here comes from a study of T cell changes during pregnancy in multiple sclerosis. Method: immunoSEQ multiplex PCR; TCRdb's copy keeps in-frame clones and lacks some. The sample carries over 30,000 clones, roughly 85% recorded once. The CDR3 runs 14 residues. Germline V gene sequence: CDR1 LNHDA, CDR2 SQIVND (reference sequence). Trimming removed 2 bases at V and 0 bases at J, with 6 bases between. V usage is TRBV19 and J usage is TRBJ2-3; D not resolved. Sequenced here: CD4+ T cells from peripheral blood mononuclear cells, sampled before pregnancy. This receptor was obtained from a female donor with multiple sclerosis, enrolled in a pregnancy study. The CDR3 protein is CASSIQRSTDTQYF. Here the CDR3 DNA reads TGTGCCAGTAGTATACAGCGCAGCACAGATACGCAGTATTTT. Full variable domain (missing parts from reference TRBV19 and TRBJ2-3): DGGITQSPKYLFRKEGQNVTLSCEQNLNHDAMYWYRQDPGQGLRLIYYSQIVNDFQKGDIAEGYSVSREKKESFPLTVTSAQKNPTAFYLCASSIQRSTDTQYFGPGTRLTVL.